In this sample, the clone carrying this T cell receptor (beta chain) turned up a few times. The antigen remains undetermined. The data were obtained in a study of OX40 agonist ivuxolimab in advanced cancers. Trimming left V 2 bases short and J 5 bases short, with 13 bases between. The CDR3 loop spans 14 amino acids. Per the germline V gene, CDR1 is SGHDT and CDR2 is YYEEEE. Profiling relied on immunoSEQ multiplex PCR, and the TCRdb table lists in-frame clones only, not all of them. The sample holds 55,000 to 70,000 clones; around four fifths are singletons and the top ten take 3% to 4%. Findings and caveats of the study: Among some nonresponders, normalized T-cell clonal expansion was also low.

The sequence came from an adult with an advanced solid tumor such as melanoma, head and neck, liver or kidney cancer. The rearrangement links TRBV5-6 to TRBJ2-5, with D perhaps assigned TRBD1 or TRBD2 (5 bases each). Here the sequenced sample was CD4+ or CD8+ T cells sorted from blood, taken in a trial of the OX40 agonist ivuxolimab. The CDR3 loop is CASSFRDGLETQYF. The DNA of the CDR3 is TGTGCCAGCAGCTTTCGGGACGGCCTCGAGACCCAGTACTTC.